The present T cell receptor beta chain was sequenced within a study of cytomegalovirus exposure and HLA in healthy donors (TCRdb year 2017). In the study overall: An earlier analysis of fewer than 750 of the donors reported about 280 Gb of sequence data and 117 million unique TCR beta sequences obtained from about 180 million T cells. To predict cytomegalovirus infection status, the study combined high-throughput TCR immunosequencing, statistical association of individual TCRs with disease status, and machine learning. Five DR-DQ haplotypes were treated as single units for association and clustering because of strong linkage in the cohort. The aim of the study was to test whether cataloging public T cell receptors could identify signatures of past pathogen exposure. About 300 gigabases of sequencing data and 75 million to 85 million unique TCR sequences made up an early release that covered approximately 700 HLA-typed donors. Using immunosequencing, the study profiled T cell repertoires from some 670 subjects and related those repertoires to cytomegalovirus serostatus. A later analysis re-examined previously published TCR beta repertoires from just over 650 donors and added high-resolution HLA genotyping to investigate patterns of TCR occurrence. All discovery cohort repertoires had been generated using a single sequencing platform. Along with the roughly 700-subject first cohort, a separate validation cohort of over a hundred different subjects was used. An earlier analysis of several hundred of the donors applied high-throughput TCR beta sequencing to assess whether each TCR beta V gene segment acted as functional or pseudogenic. Rather than using new phenotypic data, the later analysis identified candidate immune exposures from TCR beta sequences and from how often those sequences occurred across donors. The number of typed donors differed by locus: roughly 620-640 for A, B, C, DRB1 and DQB1; approximately 540 for DQA1; approximately 610 for DPA1; and some 470 for DPB1. Donor age, sex, ethnicity and CMV serostatus were compiled alongside the repertoire data. HLA typing included class I and class II loci at four-digit resolution. The genetic ancestry cluster associated with self-reported Caucasian donors included 70% to 85% of the 398 genotyped donors. In a later genetic analysis, genome-wide SNP genotypes for 398 of the 666 donors were used, and that subset was treated as a discovery cohort. Across some 400 genotyped donors of the cohort, an average of approximately 240,000 unique TCR beta nucleotide sequences per donor were sequenced, and roughly a sixth of those sequences were non-productive.

Library generation was performed with the immunoSEQ multiplex PCR assay. A mixture of 60 forward primers for TCR Vbeta segments and 13 reverse primers for TCR Jbeta segments was used in the multiplex PCR. A multiplex PCR assay on genomic DNA amplified the CDR3 region of rearranged TCR beta genes. The Illumina HiSeq System was used to sequence the amplified TCR beta libraries as 87-base-pair reads. Concerning the study's data processing: A later analysis counted about 76 million unique TCR beta chains across the 550 to 800 repertoires, and around 9.9 million of these chains were shared by at least two donors. To remove PCR and sequencing errors, raw reads were error-corrected and collapsed into unique sequences using a nearest-neighbor algorithm that merged closely related sequences. To assign V, D and J gene segments, CDR3 sequences were aligned to IMGT reference sequences. Each retained sequence needed at least a six-nucleotide match to both a V gene segment and a J gene segment. A rearrangement was called productive if the CDR3 had no stop codons and remained in frame with V and J, and every other rearrangement was called non-productive. CDR3 was defined according to IMGT convention as the region running from the second conserved V-encoded cysteine to the conserved J-encoded phenylalanine. The earlier analysis of 500 to 750 of the donors excluded any sequence lacking an unambiguous match to a single V gene segment. In an earlier analysis of approximately 500 of the donors, a V segment was called functional when productive rearrangements were above 56.7%, and segregating when the standard deviation between donors exceeded 5%. A statistical classification framework was built to diagnose cytomegalovirus status from the catalog of TCR beta chain sequences. A later analysis assigned V and J genes by comparing TCR nucleotide sequences with IMGT/GENE-DB human TR gene sequences. Using the TCRdist pipeline, a later analysis assigned CDR3 sequences along with most-parsimonious VDJ recombination scenarios. In a later analysis, each TCR beta chain was defined by its CDR3 amino acid sequence together with its V-gene family, and reads lacking a unique V-gene family were excluded. A later analysis removed 550 to 650 highly shared, low-generation-probability nucleotide sequences to deal with suspected cross-contamination and a sequencing artifact. In a later analysis, a clonal expansion index was calculated for each public chain from normalized within-repertoire ranks of inferred template counts. In a later analysis, generation probabilities were computed with a VDJ recombination model fitted to out-of-frame rearrangements, and the resulting probabilities were checked against IGoR. A later analysis scored TCR-TCR, TCR-HLA and TCR-CMV co-occurrence with hypergeometric tests, applying a repertoire-size bias correction to TCR pairs. False discovery rates were estimated in a later analysis by permuting HLA or CMV assignments 20 times. A later analysis grouped co-occurring TCRs with DBSCAN, adding TCRdist sequence similarity when clustering within HLA-allele-positive subsets. Repertoires with fewer than 30,000 or more than 120,000 public chains were left out of co-occurrence clustering, as were five repertoires with anomalous nucleotide sharing. TCRdb took this table from immuneACCESS and kept in-frame rearrangements with V and J called. Such tables lack part of the clones; where checked against another copy, unresolved V genes explain under half of the gap, and the rest is unexplained. V, J and clone size were drawn from that table, and D and trimming were deduced from the DNA. The sample table records 85,000 to 90,000 clones; approximately 80% of these occur just once. Approximately 2.8% of the sample goes to the ten largest clones.

The cohort comprised some 680 healthy bone marrow donors. Cohort members were all nominally healthy when sampled, although unrecorded immune exposures were likely present. The donor tested CMV seronegative, placing the donor among the 350 or so seronegative members of the cohort. Each donor provided a peripheral blood sample, and peripheral blood mononuclear cells were used for TCR beta sequencing. Genomic DNA extraction from the blood cell samples was performed with the Qiagen DNeasy Blood Extraction Kit. About this clone itself: Its antigen remains unidentified. One base away there is no much larger clone; base qualities are not given.

The paper's findings and limits, for the study overall: Across donors, most TCR sequences were observed very rarely, whereas some public TCRs were present in many individuals. The 87-base-pair reads could not distinguish some IMGT-functional V segments, including TRBV6-2 and TRBV6-3, so those segments were excluded. In an earlier analysis of approximately 590 of the donors, most TCR beta V segments appeared in productive rearrangements about 90% or about 30% of the time, broadly matching IMGT annotations. In a later analysis, about 16,000 TCR beta sequences were associated with specific HLA alleles at a false discovery rate of 0.05. HLA typing was unavailable for some donors at each locus, so association tests used only the typed subset. Only TCR beta chains were sequenced in this cohort, and the absence of alpha or paired-chain data limited detectable features. When HLA alleles, especially DR and DQ, strongly co-occurred, TCR associations were difficult to assign to individual alleles. A later genetic analysis reported fewer N-insertions in productive TCRs among donors in an Asian-associated ancestry cluster than the roughly 700-donor mean. Several of the top co-occurrence clusters appeared to be linked to parvovirus B19, influenza, CMV and Epstein-Barr virus, according to a later analysis. An association between a missense DCLRE1C variant and V-gene and J-gene trimming of TCR beta chains was found in a later genetic analysis and replicated in an independent cohort. The presence/absence analyses assumed that sequencing depth was roughly uniform across donors, and that assumption may not be true. In both the original and validation cohorts, the classifier was reported to diagnose cytomegalovirus status with high specificity and sensitivity. The authors suggested that the approach could potentially be generalized to other disease states and immunological phenotypes. The study listed 170 or so TCR beta chains as associated with cytomegalovirus. Fewer than 20 rarely observed V segments, including chromosome 9 orphons, were excluded from the earlier analysis of a few hundred of the donors because counts were too low. Correlated functional status among segregating V segments might reflect linkage disequilibrium, but an unknown experimental factor could not be ruled out. Most CMV-associated TCR beta chains appeared to be HLA-restricted in a later analysis, and the HLA associations seemed to be driven largely by CMV exposure. According to a later analysis, TCR association rates differed among HLA loci, with DRB1 alleles showing the most associated TCRs and HLA-C alleles showing the fewest. In vitro tests confirmed that a few of the cytomegalovirus-associated TCR beta chains recognize cytomegalovirus antigens. A group of highly shared sequence variants was considered likely to be a technical artifact of the sequencing pipeline. For the cohort, immune exposure information was limited to CMV serostatus. A further reported finding was that TCR beta sequences accurately predicted the HLA-A and HLA-B alleles for most subjects in the first cohort. A later analysis found that HLA-associated TCR beta chains were more clonally expanded and had lower generation probabilities than equally common non-associated chains.

The germline V gene supplies CDR1 SGHRS and CDR2 YFSETQ. The germline V and J ends show losses of 4 bases and 1 base respectively, and no gene match explains 6 bases of the junction. From cysteine to phenylalanine, the CDR3 is 17 amino acids long. Only the CDR3 DNA stays, 51 bases, in frame from base 1. The sequence came from a man aged 25-40 years in good health and CMV-seronegative. The sample taken for sequencing was PBMCs. The chain employs TRBV5-1 and TRBJ1-5, and 12 junction bases match TRBD1. The sequence in DNA is TGCGCCAGCAGCCCAGGGACAGGGGGCGTAAGCAATCAGCCCCAGCATTTT. It translates as CASSPGTGGVSNQPQHF.